This T cell receptor beta chain was documented in a study of regulatory T cells in long-lasting Graves disease. At the level of the study: Positive TSH receptor antibodies alongside over 5 years of antithyroid drugs were what marked Graves' disease as persistent.

Libraries of TCR beta came from iRepertoire HTBI primers plus Arm-PCR of CDR3 regions. One entry per CDR3 protein results from TCRdb running MiXCR on the multiplex PCR reads. The sample has roughly 490,000 distinct CDR3 sequences; 22% are singletons. About this clonotype: Antigen unknown.

Study conclusions and caveats: Persistent Graves' patients showed reduced TCR diversity versus newly diagnosed patients. Persistent disease was characterized by preferential usage of TRBV28, TRBJ1-2 and TRBJ2-5.

The time point here: persistent/refractory GD, antithyroid drugs over 5 years with positive TRAb. Researchers made the TCR library from RNA that was extracted from PBMCs. In Xi'an, China, an endocrinology department was the source of patients. V was trimmed by 6 bases and J by 1 base, leaving 9 bases between them. Germline V CDR1 and CDR2: LNHDA, SQIVND (reference sequence). This CDR3 is 13 amino acids long. The source of this sequence is a female donor with Graves disease. The sequenced sample was peripheral blood mononuclear cells (PBMCs), obtained when the disease was refractory, from a patient treated with antithyroid drugs. V usage is TRBV19 and J usage is TRBJ1-1; D gene unclear. The CDR3 region is CASRYAGNTEAFF. CDR3 sequence (DNA): TGTGCCAGTAGATACGCCGGGAACACTGAAGCTTTCTTT.